This record concerns one T cell receptor (beta chain) sequence. Its antigen is not identified. The data were obtained in a study of CD8+ T cells in alopecia areata. Turning to the study itself: Severity was scored as percentage of affected scalp area in treated patients. Broader study findings: Expanded CD8+ clones among the top 100, and scalp clonality, were significantly decreased by tofacitinib. Scalp data also include sequences from resident alphabeta T cells of normal skin.

RNA, once extracted, was reverse transcribed into cDNA for use as the sequencing template. Measured with immunoSEQ multiplex PCR; TCRdb has only the in-frame clones, and not every one. The sample includes hundreds of thousands of clones, approximately 60% of them seen just once. The CDR3 extends over 12 amino acids. Germline CDR1 and CDR2: SGHNT and YYREEE (reference sequence). The germline V and J ends were trimmed by 4 bases and 2 bases, with 7 bases remaining between them. Described treatment: oral pan-JAK inhibitor, 5-10 mg twice daily. Those with alopecia areata gave lesional scalp punch biopsies and peripheral blood.

Here the sequenced sample was CD4+ T cells sorted from blood, taken at approximately week 52, from a patient treated with tofacitinib. This rearrangement joins TRBV5-4 to TRBJ2-7; D is undetermined. This sequence originates from a human donor with alopecia areata. CDR3 bases: TGTGCCAGCAGCCAGGACCCCTACGAGCAGTACTTC. Its translation: CASSQDPYEQYF.